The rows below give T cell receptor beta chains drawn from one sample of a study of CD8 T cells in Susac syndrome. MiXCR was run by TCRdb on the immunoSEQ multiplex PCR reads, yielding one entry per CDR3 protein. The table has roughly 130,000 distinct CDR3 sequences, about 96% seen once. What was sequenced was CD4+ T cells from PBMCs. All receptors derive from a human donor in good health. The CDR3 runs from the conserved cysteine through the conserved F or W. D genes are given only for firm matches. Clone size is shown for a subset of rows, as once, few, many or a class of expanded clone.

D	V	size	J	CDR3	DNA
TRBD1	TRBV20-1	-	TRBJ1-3	CSAPGTGVFGNTIYF	TGCAGTGCTCCCGGGACAGGTGTATTTGGAAACACCATATATTTT
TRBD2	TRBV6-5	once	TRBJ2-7	CASSYRASGDPYEQYF	TGTGCCAGCAGTTACAGGGCTAGCGGGGATCCCTACGAGCAGTACTTC
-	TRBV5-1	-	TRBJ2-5	CASSLDRAETQYF	TGCGCCAGCAGCTTGGACAGGGCAGAGACCCAGTACTTC
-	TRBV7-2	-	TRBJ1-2	CASSLGEVYGYTF	TGTGCCAGCAGCTTAGGGGAAGTCTATGGCTACACCTTC
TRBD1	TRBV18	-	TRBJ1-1	CASSPRDRDTEAFF	TGTGCCAGCTCACCAAGGGACAGAGACACTGAAGCTTTCTTT
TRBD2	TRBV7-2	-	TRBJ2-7	CASSLSAGVSYEQYF	TGTGCCAGCAGCTTATCAGCGGGGGTATCCTACGAGCAGTACTTC
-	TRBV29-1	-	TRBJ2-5	CSAVWGQETQYF	TGCAGCGCTGTTTGGGGGCAAGAGACCCAGTACTTC
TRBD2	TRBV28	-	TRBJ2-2	CASIPSSGSNTGELFF	TGTGCCAGCATCCCATCTAGCGGGAGTAACACCGGGGAGCTGTTTTTT
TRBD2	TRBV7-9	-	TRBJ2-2	CASSPAGTTYTGELFF	TGTGCCAGCAGCCCCGCTGGGACTACCTACACCGGGGAGCTGTTTTTT
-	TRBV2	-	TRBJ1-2	CASSEVVLGYTF	TGTGCCAGCAGTGAGGTAGTTCTCGGCTACACCTTC
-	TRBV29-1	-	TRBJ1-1	CSAQVKNTEAFF	TGCAGCGCCCAGGTAAAGAACACTGAAGCTTTCTTT
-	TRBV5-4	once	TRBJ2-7	CASSSVERSGEQYF	TGTGCCAGCAGCTCGGTGGAGAGGTCGGGCGAGCAGTACTTC
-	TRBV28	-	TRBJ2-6	CASSLYGAGGANVLTF	TGTGCCAGCAGCCTTTACGGGGCGGGAGGGGCCAACGTCCTGACTTTC
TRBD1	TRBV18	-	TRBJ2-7	CASSLGTGGSYEQYF	TGTGCCAGCTCACTCGGGACAGGGGGTAGCTACGAGCAGTACTTC
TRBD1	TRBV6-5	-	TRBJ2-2	CASSYSASGTGGAGELFF	TGTGCCAGCAGTTACTCGGCAAGCGGGACAGGGGGCGCTGGGGAGCTGTTTTTT
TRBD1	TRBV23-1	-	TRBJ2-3	CASSQRQGASDTQYF	TGCGCCAGCAGTCAACGACAGGGGGCGTCGGATACGCAGTATTTT
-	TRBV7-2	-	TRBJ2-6	CASSAGTISGANVLTF	TGTGCCAGCAGCGCGGGGACAATCTCTGGGGCCAACGTCCTGACTTTC
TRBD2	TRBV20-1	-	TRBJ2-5	CSARTSGRTGKETQYF	TGCAGTGCTAGGACTAGCGGGAGAACGGGAAAAGAGACCCAGTACTTC
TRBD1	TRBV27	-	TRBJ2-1	CASSPGQDKQFF	TGTGCCAGCAGTCCTGGACAGGATAAGCAGTTCTTC
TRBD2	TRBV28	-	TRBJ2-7	CASIGGGDYEQYF	TGTGCCAGCATTGGGGGGGGAGACTACGAGCAGTACTTC
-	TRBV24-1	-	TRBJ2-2	CATSDLRTATGELFF	TGTGCCACCAGTGATTTGCGCACCGCCACCGGGGAGCTGTTTTTT
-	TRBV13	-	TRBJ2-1	CASSRNNEQFF	TGTGCCAGCAGCCGTAACAATGAGCAGTTCTTC
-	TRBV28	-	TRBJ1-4	CASARQSGGEKLFF	TGTGCCAGCGCCCGACAGTCAGGCGGTGAAAAACTGTTTTTT
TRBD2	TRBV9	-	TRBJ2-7	CASSVATGVAGLEQYF	TGTGCCAGCAGCGTAGCTACCGGGGTAGCGGGACTCGAGCAGTACTTC
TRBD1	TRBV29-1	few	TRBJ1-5	CSVAVETGSAPQHF	TGCAGCGTTGCGGTCGAGACAGGGTCGGCGCCCCAGCATTTT
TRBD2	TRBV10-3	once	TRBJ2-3	CAIRLAGGNTQYF	TGTGCCATCAGACTAGCGGGAGGGAATACGCAGTATTTT
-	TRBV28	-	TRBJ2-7	CASSGFYEQYF	TGTGCCAGCAGTGGCTTTTACGAGCAGTACTTC
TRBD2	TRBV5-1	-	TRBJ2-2	CASSSGLEITGELFF	TGCGCCAGCAGCTCGGGACTAGAGATCACCGGGGAGCTGTTTTTT
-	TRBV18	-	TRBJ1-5	CASSSAADQPQHF	TGTGCCAGCTCATCGGCGGCAGATCAGCCCCAGCATTTT
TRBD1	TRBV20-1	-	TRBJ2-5	CSAVTGVETQYF	TGCAGTGCCGTGACAGGGGTGGAGACCCAGTACTTC
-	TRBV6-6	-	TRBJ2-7	CASSYKEDYEQYF	TGTGCCAGCAGTTATAAGGAGGACTACGAGCAGTACTTC
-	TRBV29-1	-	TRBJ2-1	CSGGDNEQFF	TGCAGCGGGGGGGACAATGAGCAGTTCTTC